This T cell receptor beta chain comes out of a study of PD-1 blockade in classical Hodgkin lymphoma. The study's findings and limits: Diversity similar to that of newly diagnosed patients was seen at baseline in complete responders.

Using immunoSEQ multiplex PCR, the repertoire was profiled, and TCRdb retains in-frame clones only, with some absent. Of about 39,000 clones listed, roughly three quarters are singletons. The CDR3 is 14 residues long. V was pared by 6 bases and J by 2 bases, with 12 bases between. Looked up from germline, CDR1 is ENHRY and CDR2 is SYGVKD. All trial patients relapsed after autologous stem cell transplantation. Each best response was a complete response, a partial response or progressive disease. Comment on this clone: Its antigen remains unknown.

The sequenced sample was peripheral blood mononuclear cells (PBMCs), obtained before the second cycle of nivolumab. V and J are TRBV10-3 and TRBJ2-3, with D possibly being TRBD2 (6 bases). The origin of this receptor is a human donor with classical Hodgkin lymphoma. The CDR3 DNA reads TGTGCCATCAGCCCTACGGGAGCCACAGATACGCAGTATTTT. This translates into CAISPTGATDTQYF.